This T cell receptor beta chain is drawn from a study of blood T cell repertoires in COVID-19. The junction had 6 bases not matched to a gene; V was cut back by 7 bases and J by 4 bases. This CDR3 comprises 14 residues. Germline V gene data show CDR1 as LNHDA and CDR2 as SQIVND (reference sequence). In the study's own analysis: Estimates of nucleated cell counts were drawn from the amplification of reference gene primers. The assay was immunoSEQ multiplex PCR, and TCRdb's table has in-frame clones only and misses some. The DNA gave D and trimming, while V, J and clone size come from that table. The sample includes just over 300,000 clones, around nine tenths of them seen just once. Donors were grouped by their self-reported clinical history.

The sequence derives from a woman in her thirties or forties who had recovered from COVID-19. The gene calls are TRBV19 and TRBJ1-2, with 10 bases lining up with TRBD1. Sequenced input: PBMCs or T cells enriched from blood (not recorded which). This chain's CDR3 is CASTRDRGSYGYTF. Here the CDR3 DNA reads TGTGCCAGTACCCGGGACAGGGGAAGCTATGGCTACACCTTC.